The 26 T cell receptor beta chains reported below all come from one sample, sequenced in a study of vaccination and CD4 T cells after COVID-19. Treatment here: roughly ten-day PBMC culture with coronavirus spike peptide pools or control peptides (ViraFEST assay). Cultured CD4+ T cell DNA underwent sequencing with the Oncomine TCR Beta short-read assay. From the PCR reads, TCRdb called clonotypes with MiXCR, one entry per CDR3 protein. The repertoire holds 20,000 or so distinct CDR3 sequences, with roughly two fifths as singletons. These TCRs are of unknown antigen specificity. Sequenced material: CD4+ T cells from blood, cultured in vitro, taken after SARS-CoV-2 vaccination. These receptors all come from a human donor who had recovered from COVID-19.

This clonotype was counted between two and nine times. This chain uses TRBV7-8 with TRBJ1-1, with a tentative D call TRBD1 (5 bases). Trimming took 3 bases from V and 1 from J, leaving 9 bases between them. CDR3 length: 14 amino acids. In germline, CDR1 is SGHVS, CDR2 FQNEAQ. The CDR3, as DNA: TGTGCCAGCAGCTTGACAGACGAGAACACTGAAGCTTTCTTT. Protein product: CASSLTDENTEAFF.

The CDR3 DNA follows: TGTGCCAGCAGCCCCCGCCTCCCCCCCGGGGAGCTGTTTTTT. This gives the protein CASSPRLPPGELFF. V is TRBV7-3 and J is TRBJ2-2; no reliable D call. The germline gives CDR1 SGHTA, CDR2 FQGTGA. The CDR3 extends over 14 amino acids. Trimming cost V 5 bases and J 6 bases, with 13 bases left between them.

This clonotype was detected only a few times. This chain connects TRBV7-2 to TRBJ2-3; 12 nucleotides align to TRBD2. Germline CDR1 is SGHTA and CDR2 is FQGNSA. CDR3 length: 18 amino acids. V lost 6 bases, J lost 0 bases, and 10 bases stayed unmatched. Written as DNA, the CDR3 is TGTGCCAGCAGTCGACGTGCTAGCGGGGGGGGAAGCACAGATACGCAGTATTTT. Translation gives CASSRRASGGGSTDTQYF.

The J gene is TRBJ1-2, the V gene TRBV20-1; 7 nucleotides match TRBD1. The CDR3 is made up of 13 amino acids. The trim removed 6 bases at V and 2 bases at J, leaving 6 bases unmatched. Germline loops: CDR1 DFQATT, CDR2 SNEGSKA (reference sequence). The CDR3 protein is CSAPTGRNYGYTF. The CDR3 DNA reads as TGCAGTGCCCCGACAGGGAGAAACTATGGCTACACCTTC.

The gene calls are TRBV12-3 or TRBV12-4 and TRBJ2-5, with TRBD1 as a possible D gene (6 bases). There are 15 residues in the CDR3. Deletions cut 3 bases from V and 1 base from J, with 12 bases between. As DNA, the CDR3 is TGTGCCAGCAGTTTCGGTGGGGGCCCCCAAGAGACCCAGTACTTC. Translating it yields CASSFGGGPQETQYF.

Concerning this clonotype: The conserved phenylalanine or tryptophan is not found at the CDR3 terminus, so this likely reflects a read error. The V gene is TRBV20-1, the J gene TRBJ1-6; 10 bases are a match to TRBD1. The CDR3 totals 15 residues. CDR1 DFQATT and CDR2 SNEGSKA come from the germline V gene (reference sequence). Trimming removed 5 bases from V and 6 bases from J; junction bases left unmatched: 7. The CDR3 loop is CSAVRDRGANSPLHS. CDR3 nucleotides: TGCAGTGCTGTCCGGGACAGGGGTGCTAATTCACCCCTCCACTCT.

This rearrangement joins TRBV6-2 or TRBV6-3 to TRBJ2-7; 7 positions agree with TRBD2. Looked up from germline, CDR1 is MNHEY and CDR2 is SVGEGT. The CDR3 totals 16 residues. V was clipped by 1 base and J by 4 bases; unmatched bases: 10. CDR3 in amino acids: CASSYYSAGAPYEQYF. In nucleotides, the CDR3 is TGTGCCAGCAGTTACTATTCGGCGGGAGCCCCTTACGAGCAGTACTTC.

This clonotype was counted only a few times. The chain carries TRBV20-1 and TRBJ2-2; D possibly corresponds to TRBD2 (7 bases). The CDR3 is 16 residues long. Germline V gene lookup returns CDR1 DFQATT and CDR2 SNEGSKA (reference sequence). V was shortened by 0 bases and J by 4 bases, with 15 bases between the two germline ends. This CDR3 is CSARDLGGPFTGELFF. The CDR3 nucleotides are TGCAGTGCTAGAGATTTGGGGGGGCCTTTCACCGGGGAGCTGTTTTTT.

This clonotype has just a few counts. The genes are TRBV2 and TRBJ2-1; TRBD2 aligns across 10 bases. This CDR3 is 15 amino acids long. With V trimmed by 4 bases and J by 9 bases, 9 bases remained unmatched. Germline V CDR1 and CDR2: SNHLY, FYNNEI. For the CDR3, the DNA is TGTGCCAGCAGTGCAAGGTCTAGCGGGAGTTCTGAGCAGTTCTTC. Translated: CASSARSSGSSEQFF.

The DNA for the CDR3 is TGTGCCAGCAGCTTAGAGCCCGGCGGTGGAACTGAAGCTTTCTTT. Translating gives CASSLEPGGGTEAFF. The chain links TRBV7-6 to TRBJ1-1, with D uncertain. In germline, CDR1 is SGHVS, CDR2 FNYEAQ. Trimming stripped 1 base from V and 5 bases from J, with 14 bases between. This CDR3 region has 15 residues. The full variable domain, with the rest looked up from reference TRBV7-6 and TRBJ1-1, is GAGVSQSPRYKVTKRGQDVALRCDPISGHVSLYWYRQALGQGPEFLTYFNYEAQQDKSGLPNDRFSAERPEGSISTLTIQRTEQRDSAMYRCASSLEPGGGTEAFFGQGTRLTVV.

Only a few counts were recorded for this clonotype. The chain employs TRBV21-1 and TRBJ1-1; the listed D gene, TRBD1, was not tested against the DNA. TRBV21-1 is a pseudogene locus. CDR3 size: 16 residues. The CDR3 bases are TGTGCCACCTGCGAGGAAGCAGGCCCCGGGGAGACTGAAGCTTTCTTT. It specifies CATCEEAGPGETEAFF.

This clonotype showed up just once. The V call is TRBV2, the J call TRBJ2-7; D may be TRBD1 (6 bases). The CDR3 spans 14 residues. V lost 7 bases and J lost 1, with 14 bases in between. CDR1 and CDR2 (germline): SNHLY, FYNNEI. The CDR3 DNA follows: TGTGCCAGCAATGTATTACAGGGATCCTACGAGCAGTACTTC. Translating gives CASNVLQGSYEQYF.

The gene calls are TRBV6-2 or TRBV6-3 and TRBJ2-7; possible D gene TRBD2, 5 bases. Trimming removed 5 bases at V and 5 bases at J, with 19 bases between. CDR1 is MNHEY, CDR2 SVGEGT, per germline. The CDR3 runs 15 residues. CDR3 in amino acids: CASSDPPGSHHEQYF. DNA of the CDR3: TGTGCCAGCAGTGACCCGCCGGGATCCCACCACGAGCAGTACTTC.

This clonotype was seen a single time. V is TRBV28 and J is TRBJ2-2, with a possible D match to TRBD2 (6 bases). This CDR3 comprises 17 residues. Trimming removed 2 bases from V and 0 bases from J, with 13 bases in between. Germline CDR1 is MDHEN and CDR2 is SYDVKM. CDR3 nucleotides: TGTGCCAGCAGTTTACCCGGACTAAGCGCGAACACCGGGGAGCTGTTTTTT. Translating it yields CASSLPGLSANTGELFF.

The genes are TRBV7-6 and TRBJ1-2; 10 bases fit TRBD1. Looked up from germline, CDR1 is SGHVS and CDR2 is FNYEAQ. V shed 5 bases and J 5 bases; nucleotides not matched to a gene: 8. The CDR3 runs 15 residues. The CDR3 spells CASSPGTGDYYGYTF. Written as DNA, the CDR3 is TGTGCCAGCAGCCCGGGGACAGGGGACTATTATGGCTACACCTTC.

The chain uses TRBV6-5 and TRBJ1-2, with D possibly matching TRBD1 (5 bases). CDR1 is MNHEY and CDR2 is SVGAGI in the germline V gene. The CDR3 contains 13 residues. The V and J ends lost 2 bases and 6 bases respectively, with 10 bases between them. For the CDR3, the DNA is TGTGCCAGCAGTTACGGGCAGGGCGATGGCTACACCTTC. This codes for CASSYGQGDGYTF.

The chain recombines TRBV5-4 with TRBJ2-2; maybe TRBD1 (6 bases). The V gene's germline CDR1 is SGHNT and CDR2 YYREEE (reference sequence). Trimming took 4 bases from V and 5 from J, leaving 18 bases between them. CDR3 size: 16 residues. The CDR3 region has the DNA TGTGCCAGCAGCCCGTCGGGAAGAAGGGGGACCGGGGAGCTGTTTTTT. This encodes CASSPSGRRGTGELFF.

The genes are TRBV20-1 and TRBJ1-2, with D possibly being TRBD1 (6 bases). This CDR3 comprises 14 residues. Germline loops: CDR1 DFQATT, CDR2 SNEGSKA (reference sequence). Trimming took 3 bases from V and 3 from J, leaving 14 bases between them. CDR3 DNA: TGCAGTGCTAGTGTCCTCAGGGGAGACTATGGCTACACCTTC. This sequence encodes CSASVLRGDYGYTF.

The chain carries TRBV28 and TRBJ1-1; D remains unclear. This CDR3 is 12 amino acids long. Germline CDR1 and CDR2: MDHEN and SYDVKM. Between the trimmed V and J ends, which lost 0 bases and 3 bases, there was a span of 2 bases. The CDR3 loop reads CASSLWDTEAFF. Written as DNA, the CDR3 is TGTGCCAGCAGTTTATGGGACACTGAAGCTTTCTTT.

This chain uses TRBV20-1 with TRBJ2-4; 9 positions match TRBD1. The J segment lost 9 bases and the V segment lost 3 bases, leaving 6 bases of the junction unmatched. The CDR3 length is 13 residues. CDR1 DFQATT and CDR2 SNEGSKA come from the germline V gene (reference sequence). The CDR3 protein is CSARDRGGIIQYF. In DNA, the CDR3 is TGCAGTGCTAGGGACAGGGGTGGGATCATTCAGTACTTC.

This clonotype was counted a few times. The V call is TRBV20-1, the J call TRBJ2-2; 12 bases align to TRBD1. The germline V gene has CDR1 DFQATT and CDR2 SNEGSKA (reference sequence). V shed 5 bases, J shed 6 bases, and the junction held 7 bases outside the gene matches. This CDR3 has 15 amino acids. CDR3 protein: CSAVGDRGRPGELFF. The CDR3 DNA follows: TGCAGTGCTGTCGGGGACAGGGGGCGCCCCGGGGAGCTGTTTTTT.

This clonotype has just one count. V is TRBV29-1 and J is TRBJ2-2, with 9 bases aligning to TRBD1. CDR1 and CDR2 from the germline V gene are SQVTM and ANQGSEA. V dropped 7 bases and J dropped 0; count of bases not matched to a gene: 3. The CDR3 is made up of 14 amino acids. The CDR3 here is CSGGQGPNTGELFF. CDR3 coding DNA: TGCAGCGGTGGACAGGGGCCGAACACCGGGGAGCTGTTTTTT.

This chain uses TRBV2 with TRBJ2-1; D uncertain. Germline V gene sequence: CDR1 SNHLY, CDR2 FYNNEI. The length of the CDR3 is 15 residues. V gave up 4 bases and J gave up 0 bases, with 10 bases separating them. CDR3 coding DNA: TGTGCCAGCAGTGTGGGCACCCGCTCCTACAATGAGCAGTTCTTC. As protein: CASSVGTRSYNEQFF.

This clonotype showed up just a few times. The gene calls are TRBV28 and TRBJ2-2; 9 bases fit TRBD2. Per the germline V gene, CDR1 is MDHEN and CDR2 is SYDVKM. The CDR3 runs 17 residues. Trimming at V came to 6 bases and at J to 5 bases, leaving 13 bases not matched to a gene. In DNA form, the CDR3 reads TGTGCCAGCAGCTCGGGGGGGCTAGCGGGATGGACCGGGGAGCTGTTTTTT. Translating gives CASSSGGLAGWTGELFF.

CDR3: CAISESTSGRTYNEQFF. The DNA for the CDR3 is TGTGCCATCAGTGAGTCAACTAGCGGGAGGACCTACAATGAGCAGTTCTTC. The chain employs TRBV10-3 and TRBJ2-1; 12 bases are shared with TRBD2. The CDR3 extends over 17 amino acids. The V gene end was trimmed by 0 bases and the J gene end by 2 bases; junction bases not matched to a gene: 2. The germline V gene has CDR1 ENHRY and CDR2 SYGVKD.

This chain joins TRBV6-1 and TRBJ2-7; 10 nucleotides match TRBD1. V lost 6 bases and J lost 0; bases outside the gene matches: 5. The germline V gene encodes CDR1 MNHNS and CDR2 SASEGT. This CDR3 has 15 amino acids. The DNA for the CDR3 is TGTGCCAGCAGGGAGACAGGGGGCCTCTCCTACGAGCAGTACTTC. It encodes CASRETGGLSYEQYF.